The 17 T cell receptor beta chains below come from one sample, sequenced in a study of blood T cell repertoires in COVID-19. TCRdb's copy holds only in-frame clones and misses some; the assay was immunoSEQ multiplex PCR. In the table there are approximately 100,000 clones, under 90% of which are singletons. Specimen: peripheral blood. The receptors here all came from a woman in her sixties or seventies with acute or convalescent COVID-19.

The chain employs TRBV10-1 and TRBJ1-2; TRBD1 agrees at 9 bases. This CDR3 comprises 17 residues. V gave up 0 bases and J gave up 4 bases; unmatched junction bases: 9. Germline V gene lookup returns CDR1 WNHNN and CDR2 SYGVQD (reference sequence). CDR3 sequence: CASSESPRQGVVYGYTF. The CDR3 DNA sequence: TGCGCCAGCAGTGAGTCCCCCCGACAGGGGGTTGTCTATGGCTACACCTTC.

The J gene is TRBJ1-1, the V gene TRBV21-1; the table names TRBD1, a call not compared with the DNA. TRBV21-1 constitutes a pseudogene. There are 13 residues in the CDR3. The CDR3 nucleotides are TGTGCCAGCAGCAAGACAGGGTGCACTGAAGCTTTCTTT. This gives the protein CASSKTGCTEAFF.

This clone was detected a few times. The chain couples TRBV5-1 to TRBJ1-6; D unresolved. The CDR3 extends over 16 amino acids. The germline V gene has CDR1 SGHRS and CDR2 YFSETQ. V was pared by 4 bases and J by 9 bases, with 20 bases between. CDR3 amino acids: CASSAGSESSGSPLHF. Here the CDR3 DNA reads TGCGCCAGCAGCGCCGGGTCTGAAAGTTCGGGTTCACCCCTCCACTTT.

The gene calls are TRBV14 and TRBJ1-6, with TRBD1 matching 8 bases. CDR1 is SGHDN and CDR2 is FVKESK in the germline V gene. This CDR3 has 16 residues. Trimming at V came to 2 bases and at J to 6 bases, leaving 6 bases not matched to a gene. CDR3 nucleotides: TGTGCCAGCAGCCAACTTAGACAGGGGTTTAATTCACCCCTCCACTTT. Amino acids: CASSQLRQGFNSPLHF.

This clone was seen only once. The chain carries TRBV5-1 and TRBJ1-1; no clear D. Trimming cost V 4 bases and J 1 base, with 11 bases left between them. CDR1 and CDR2 from the germline V gene are SGHRS and YFSETQ. The CDR3 totals 14 residues. CDR3 nucleotide sequence: TGCGCCAGCAGCGGCAGAAACCCGAACACTGAAGCTTTCTTT. It yields the protein CASSGRNPNTEAFF.

This clone appeared a few times. The CDR3 protein is CASSILDLQGSGNTIYF. The CDR3 DNA sequence: TGTGCCAGTAGTATCCTGGACCTCCAGGGCTCTGGAAACACCATATATTTT. The chain combines TRBV19 with TRBJ1-3, with D possibly being TRBD1 (5 bases). The CDR3 has 17 residues. Trimming stripped 3 bases from V and 0 bases from J, with 15 bases between. Germline V gives CDR1 LNHDA, CDR2 SQIVND (reference sequence).

The V call is TRBV4-1, the J call TRBJ2-5; D may be TRBD2 (6 bases). Trimming stripped 2 bases from V and 4 bases from J, with 14 bases between. Per the germline V gene, CDR1 is MGHRA and CDR2 is YSYEKL. There are 15 residues in the CDR3. The chain's CDR3 is CASSQSAQGGETQYF. In nucleotides, the CDR3 is TGCGCCAGCAGCCAAAGCGCGCAGGGAGGAGAGACCCAGTACTTC.

The V gene is TRBV19, the J gene TRBJ1-2; D is ambiguous. Trimming took off 2 bases at V and 0 bases at J, with 4 bases between the two ends. The CDR3 contains 13 residues. The germline V gene has CDR1 LNHDA and CDR2 SQIVND (reference sequence). The CDR3: CASSILANYGYTF. In nucleotides, the CDR3 is TGTGCCAGTAGTATATTAGCTAACTATGGCTACACCTTC.

V gene TRBV6-5 combines with J gene TRBJ2-3; no firm D call. Trimming left V 2 bases short and J 3 bases short, with 9 bases between. This CDR3 has 14 residues. Germline-derived CDR1 and CDR2 are MNHEY and SVGAGI. CDR3 in DNA: TGTGCCAGCAGTTACGCGGATCCGACAGATACGCAGTATTTT. Its translation is CASSYADPTDTQYF.

The gene calls are TRBV4-2 and TRBJ1-3; maybe TRBD1 (6 bases). This CDR3 region has 16 residues. Germline-derived CDR1 and CDR2 are LGHNA and YNFKEQ. The germline V and J ends were trimmed by 1 base and 0 bases, with 10 bases remaining between them. This chain's CDR3 is CASSQAGQSSGNTIYF. The CDR3 nucleotides are TGTGCCAGCAGCCAAGCCGGACAGTCCTCTGGAAACACCATATATTTT.

The J gene is TRBJ2-7, the V gene TRBV7-2; 9 bases fit TRBD2. Germline assignment: CDR1 SGHTA and CDR2 FQGNSA. After removal of 1 base from V and 3 bases from J, the junction contained 10 bases not matched to a gene. CDR3 size: 17 residues. The CDR3 reads CASSLGPPSGAHYEQYF. As DNA, the CDR3 is TGTGCCAGCAGCTTAGGGCCCCCTAGCGGGGCCCACTACGAGCAGTACTTC.

The chain has TRBV15 and TRBJ1-5, with D unresolved. CDR3 length: 14 residues. Germline V gives CDR1 LNHNV, CDR2 YYDKDF (reference sequence). V lost 0 bases and J 0 bases, leaving 3 bases between the germline ends. The CDR3 loop is CATSRDNSNQPQHF. The CDR3 coding sequence is TGTGCCACCAGCAGAGATAATAGCAATCAGCCCCAGCATTTT.

This sequence joins TRBV5-8 and TRBJ1-1; D gene unclear. Looked up from germline, CDR1 is SGHTS and CDR2 is YDEGEE. CDR3 length: 13 amino acids. Trimming cost V 1 base and J 8 bases, with 12 bases left between them. In DNA, the CDR3 is TGTGCCAGCAGCTTGTCGTTTCTGGCAGAAGCTTTCTTT. Amino acids: CASSLSFLAEAFF.

The J gene is TRBJ2-3, the V gene TRBV5-1; TRBD1 matches 9 bases. Germline CDR1 SGHRS, CDR2 YFSETQ. The V and J ends lost 3 bases and 4 bases, in that order; junction bases with no gene match: 3. The CDR3 is made up of 14 amino acids. CDR3 protein: CASSWRQGADTQYF. The DNA of the CDR3 is TGCGCCAGCAGCTGGAGACAGGGGGCAGATACGCAGTATTTT.

The rearrangement uses TRBV7-3 and TRBJ2-1, with D hard to call. The CDR3 totals 14 residues. Germline V gives CDR1 SGHTA, CDR2 FQGTGA. V shed 1 base and J shed 3 bases, with 7 bases lying between them. The DNA of the CDR3 is TGTGCCAGCAGCTTAATAGCCGGCTACAATGAGCAGTTCTTC. The encoded protein is CASSLIAGYNEQFF.

This clone showed up many times. This sequence joins TRBV29-1 and TRBJ2-5, with D possibly called TRBD1 or TRBD2 (6 bases each). The V gene lost 8 bases and the J gene lost 6 bases, with 19 bases spanning the gap. The CDR3 totals 13 residues. Germline V lookup: CDR1 SQVTM, CDR2 ANQGSEA. CDR3 region: CSSGDNMVKTQYF. The CDR3 DNA reads as TGCAGCTCGGGGGACAATATGGTGAAGACCCAGTACTTC.

The chain combines TRBV7-2 with TRBJ2-3; perhaps TRBD2 as D (6 bases). The germline V gene has CDR1 SGHTA and CDR2 FQGNSA. The V gene lost 4 bases and the J gene lost 3 bases, with 17 bases spanning the gap. The CDR3 has 16 amino acids. The CDR3 loop reads CASSWGLPWGTDTQYF. DNA of the CDR3: TGTGCCAGCAGCTGGGGACTCCCATGGGGGACAGATACGCAGTATTTT.